This is a list of T cell receptor beta chains from one sample in a study of cytotoxic CD8 clonotypes in ibrutinib-treated CLL. Sequencing was performed with immunoSEQ multiplex PCR; in TCRdb, only in-frame clones are kept and a portion is missing. The sample lists 130,000 or so clones, approximately 85% occurring once. Sample: PBMCs, taken after 24 months of ibrutinib treatment. Source of these receptors: a human donor with chronic lymphocytic leukemia. Each CDR3 is given without its conserved first and last residue. The order of the fields is CDR3 length, V gene, J gene, CDR3 protein.

length: 11; V: TRBV19; J: TRBJ1-5; CDR3: ASRDPPLQPQH
length: 12; V: TRBV18; J: TRBJ1-4; CDR3: ASSPIATNEKLF
length: 14; V: TRBV10-3; J: TRBJ2-1; CDR3: AIRPGLAGGVNEQF
length: 12; V: TRBV4-1; J: TRBJ1-2; CDR3: ASSRLTSNYGYT
length: 15; V: TRBV7-2; J: TRBJ1-2; CDR3: ASSLGAGGLVDYGYT
length: 12; V: TRBV2; J: TRBJ2-2; CDR3: ASRADRLTGELF
length: 13; V: TRBV6-5; J: TRBJ2-7; CDR3: ASSYGEGQIYEQY
length: 14; V: TRBV7-6; J: TRBJ2-2; CDR3: ASSLGQGANTGELF
length: 14; V: TRBV5-5; J: TRBJ1-2; CDR3: ASRLGGGAGAFGYT
length: 10; V: TRBV19; J: TRBJ1-3; CDR3: ASSTSGNTIY
length: 13; V: TRBV30; J: TRBJ1-3; CDR3: AWTRDSSSGNTIY
length: 13; V: TRBV5-1; J: TRBJ2-3; CDR3: ASQAGGPGTDTQY
length: 15; V: TRBV6-1; J: TRBJ1-5; CDR3: ASSEMSDSTLGQPQH
length: 12; V: TRBV7-2; J: TRBJ2-1; CDR3: ASSHQTGGREQF
length: 15; V: TRBV9; J: TRBJ2-1; CDR3: ASSVVGTGGTNGEQF
length: 14; V: TRBV4-2; J: TRBJ1-5; CDR3: ASSQGTKGGNQPQH
length: 13; V: TRBV29-1; J: TRBJ2-1; CDR3: SVPTGTGPSDEQF
length: 10; V: TRBV7-2; J: TRBJ2-1; CDR3: ASSLLREQQF
length: 10; V: TRBV7-9; J: TRBJ1-4; CDR3: ASSFLNEKLF
length: 12; V: TRBV14; J: TRBJ2-7; CDR3: ASSPLGASYEQY
length: 13; V: TRBV7-8; J: TRBJ2-5; CDR3: ASSLGLERQETQY
length: 11; V: TRBV19; J: TRBJ2-7; CDR3: ASSIDWRDEQY
length: 11; V: TRBV28; J: TRBJ2-2; CDR3: ASSVQNTGELF
length: 13; V: TRBV19; J: TRBJ1-6; CDR3: ATQGGGTYNSPLH
length: 17; V: TRBV7-3; J: TRBJ2-6; CDR3: ASSLKRGGPLSGANVLT
length: 16; V: TRBV5-1; J: TRBJ2-6; CDR3: ASSLVAGTRSGANVLT
length: 13; V: TRBV19; J: TRBJ2-7; CDR3: ASSITHRGPSEQY
length: 12; V: TRBV18; J: TRBJ2-7; CDR3: ASSPSQQGHEQY
length: 13; V: TRBV9; J: TRBJ2-1; CDR3: ASSVEVGSYNEQF
length: 13; V: TRBV9; J: TRBJ1-2; CDR3: ASSPGTLGSYGYT
length: 11; V: TRBV11-3; J: TRBJ2-2; CDR3: ASSFANTGELF
length: 14; V: TRBV28; J: TRBJ1-5; CDR3: ASSSGSGAPNQPQH
length: 14; V: TRBV11-2; J: TRBJ1-4; CDR3: ASSPGRGQTNEKLF
length: 14; V: TRBV4-1; J: TRBJ1-4; CDR3: ASSLIFTRVDEKLF
length: 14; V: TRBV5-1; J: TRBJ2-3; CDR3: ASSFESPSSTDTQY
length: 15; V: TRBV11-2; J: TRBJ2-3; CDR3: ASSFRTSGVSTDTQY
length: 13; V: TRBV7-9; J: TRBJ2-1; CDR3: ASSPQGGGWNEQF
length: 13; V: TRBV6-1; J: TRBJ2-1; CDR3: ASSGYGPGGNEQF
length: 14; V: TRBV7-3; J: TRBJ1-1; CDR3: ASSPRGDRWDTEAF
length: 14; V: TRBV28; J: TRBJ2-7; CDR3: ASSSAGTGSSYEQY
length: 13; V: TRBV19; J: TRBJ2-1; CDR3: ASSTTSDLRHEQF
length: 13; V: TRBV19; J: TRBJ1-2; CDR3: ASSSRDRNNYGYT
length: 10; V: TRBV12-5; J: TRBJ1-2; CDR3: ASGLEDYGYT
length: 14; V: TRBV14; J: TRBJ1-3; CDR3: ASSQGRKYSGNTIY
length: 12; V: TRBV28; J: TRBJ2-2; CDR3: ASSNTGFTGELF
length: 15; V: TRBV11-2; J: TRBJ2-1; CDR3: ASSHPAGGTTYNEQF
length: 12; V: TRBV7-7; J: TRBJ2-1; CDR3: ASSLSRVYNEQF
length: 12; V: TRBV5-6; J: TRBJ2-4; CDR3: ASSFGGPQNIQY
length: 13; V: TRBV18; J: TRBJ1-3; CDR3: ASSPQRAHGNTIY
length: 14; V: TRBV7-2; J: TRBJ2-1; CDR3: ASSLTASGAYNEQF
length: 16; V: TRBV5-1; J: TRBJ1-1; CDR3: ASSVAPGTGVENTEAF
length: 9; V: TRBV28; J: TRBJ1-2; CDR3: ASSSVYGYT
length: 14; V: TRBV4-1; J: TRBJ2-1; CDR3: ASSPRTVIQYNEQF